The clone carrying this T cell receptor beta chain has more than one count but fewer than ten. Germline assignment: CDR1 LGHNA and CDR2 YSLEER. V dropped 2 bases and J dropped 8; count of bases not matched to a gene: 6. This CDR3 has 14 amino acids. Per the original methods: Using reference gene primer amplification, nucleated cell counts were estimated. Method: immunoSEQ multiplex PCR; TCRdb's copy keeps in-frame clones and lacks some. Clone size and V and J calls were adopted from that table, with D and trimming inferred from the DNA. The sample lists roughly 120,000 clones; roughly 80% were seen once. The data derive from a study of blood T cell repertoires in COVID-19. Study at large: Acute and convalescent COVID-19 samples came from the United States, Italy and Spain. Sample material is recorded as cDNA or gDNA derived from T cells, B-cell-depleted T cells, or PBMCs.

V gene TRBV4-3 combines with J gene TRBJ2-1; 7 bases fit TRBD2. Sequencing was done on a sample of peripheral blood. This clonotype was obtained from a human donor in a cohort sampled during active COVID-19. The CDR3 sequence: CASSQPATSDEQFF. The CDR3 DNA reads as TGCGCCAGCAGCCAACCCGCCACTAGCGATGAGCAGTTCTTC.